This entry lists 19 T cell receptor beta chains sequenced from one sample in a study of graft-versus-host responses after intestinal transplantation. For these TCRs, the target antigens are not known. Method: immunoSEQ multiplex PCR; TCRdb's copy keeps in-frame clones and lacks some. Of 90,000 to 130,000 clones in the sample, approximately 92% are singletons; the top ten hold roughly 0.5%. This material consisted of unstimulated CD8+ T cells sorted from spleen or lymph node cells, taken before intestinal transplant. These TCRs come from a human donor who received an intestinal transplant.

The rearrangement uses TRBV5-6 and TRBJ1-4; 10 positions agree with TRBD1. The CDR3 length is 17 residues. Germline V gene sequence: CDR1 SGHDT, CDR2 YYEEEE. V lost 4 bases to trimming and J lost 4 bases; unmatched junction nucleotides: 10. CDR3 residues: CASSQDRGLYINEKLFF. The DNA of the CDR3 is TGTGCCAGCAGCCAAGACAGGGGGCTCTACATTAATGAAAAACTGTTTTTT.

V and J are TRBV18 and TRBJ1-1; D call uncertain. Per the germline V gene, CDR1 is KGHSH and CDR2 is LQKENI. Trimming cost V 3 bases and J 0 bases, with 11 bases left between them. The CDR3 runs 15 residues. The CDR3 loop reads CASSPAGRVNTEAFF. The DNA of the CDR3 is TGTGCCAGCTCACCCGCGGGAAGGGTGAACACTGAAGCTTTCTTT.

V is TRBV28 and J is TRBJ1-2, with TRBD1 matching 9 bases. The V gene end was trimmed by 8 bases and the J gene end by 8 bases; junction bases not matched to a gene: 12. From germline, CDR1 is MDHEN and CDR2 SYDVKM. The CDR3 sequence is 14 residues long. This chain's CDR3 is CASLPRTGVGGYTF. The CDR3 coding sequence is TGTGCCAGCTTGCCCAGGACAGGGGTTGGCGGCTACACCTTC.

The chain is built from TRBV13 and TRBJ2-7; D is perhaps TRBD2 (6 bases). Germline CDR1 is PRHDT and CDR2 is FYEKMQ (reference sequence). The V and J ends lost 0 bases and 5 bases respectively, with 11 bases between them. This CDR3 region has 14 residues. The CDR3 sequence: CASSLGRGLDEQYF. The CDR3 region has the DNA TGTGCCAGCAGCTTAGGTCGGGGGTTAGACGAGCAGTACTTC.

The chain couples TRBV6-1 to TRBJ2-2, with D possibly being TRBD1 (6 bases). CDR1 and CDR2 (germline): MNHNS, SASEGT. The V end was cut by 10 bases, the J end by 3 bases, with 12 bases between. The CDR3 runs to 13 residues. The CDR3 DNA is TGTGCCAATAAAGCAGGGGACACCGGGGAGCTGTTTTTT. It is translated as CANKAGDTGELFF.

The chain uses TRBV19 and TRBJ1-5; 8 nucleotides align to TRBD1. Germline V lookup: CDR1 LNHDA, CDR2 SQIVND (reference sequence). Trimming removed 10 bases from V and 6 bases from J; junction bases left unmatched: 5. The CDR3 spans 12 residues. This CDR3 is CAIGQGAQPQHF. DNA of the CDR3: TGTGCCATCGGACAGGGAGCTCAGCCCCAGCATTTT.

The J gene is TRBJ2-3, the V gene TRBV2, with TRBD2 matching 9 bases. The V segment lost 0 bases and the J segment 5 bases; nucleotides outside the gene matches: 3. CDR1 is SNHLY, CDR2 FYNNEI, per germline. The CDR3 totals 15 residues. The CDR3 spells CASSEALSGRDTQYF. The DNA of the CDR3 is TGTGCCAGCAGTGAAGCGCTTAGCGGGAGAGATACGCAGTATTTT. The variable domain in full, with the rest retrieved from reference TRBV2 and TRBJ2-3, is EPEVTQTPSHQVTQMGQEVILRCVPISNHLYFYWYRQILGQKVEFLVSFYNNEISEKSEIFDDQFSVERPDGSNFTLKIRSTKLEDSAMYFCASSEALSGRDTQYFGPGTRLTVL.

V gene TRBV7-9 combines with J gene TRBJ1-4, with D possibly matching TRBD1 (6 bases). There are 12 residues in the CDR3. V lost 7 bases and J lost 8, with 11 bases in between. Germline lookup yields CDR1 SEHNR and CDR2 FQNEAQ (reference sequence). The CDR3 bases are TGTGCCAGCACTCAGGGGTCGGAAAAACTGTTTTTT. This translates into CASTQGSEKLFF.

The chain joins TRBV19 to TRBJ1-5; 7 positions match TRBD1. The germline CDR1 and CDR2 sequences are LNHDA and SQIVND (reference sequence). The CDR3 is 15 residues long. The ends lost 7 bases at V and 6 bases at J; junction bases unmatched: 12. Written as DNA, the CDR3 is TGTGCCAGTACCACGACAGGGCTAGGGAGTCAGCCCCAGCATTTT. Protein sequence: CASTTTGLGSQPQHF.

This chain uses TRBV2 with TRBJ1-1; 7 nucleotides line up with TRBD1. Per the germline V gene, CDR1 is SNHLY and CDR2 is FYNNEI. The CDR3 has 12 residues. Losses at the gene ends were 11 bases for V and 5 bases for J; bases not matched to a gene: 8. For the CDR3, the DNA is TGTGCCGCCGATCAGGGGGTGACTGAAGCTTTCTTT. Translated: CAADQGVTEAFF.

The CDR3 is CASSSFRGRGGNTIYF. The CDR3 coding sequence is TGTGCCAGCAGCTCATTCAGGGGGCGCGGGGGAAACACCATATATTTT. V gene TRBV13 combines with J gene TRBJ1-3; TRBD1 aligns across 8 bases. Germline V CDR1 and CDR2: PRHDT, FYEKMQ (reference sequence). The CDR3 is 16 residues long. V gave up 4 bases and J gave up 4 bases; unmatched junction bases: 9.

The rearrangement uses TRBV18 and TRBJ1-2; TRBD1 might be the D (5 bases). The germline V and J ends were trimmed by 3 bases and 6 bases, with 17 bases remaining between them. This CDR3 has 15 residues. The germline gives CDR1 KGHSH, CDR2 LQKENI. In DNA, the CDR3 is TGTGCCAGCTCACCCAGTCCAGGGACGGCAGATGGCTACACCTTC. This gives the protein CASSPSPGTADGYTF.

This chain uses TRBV4-1 with TRBJ2-3, with D possibly TRBD2 on 6 matching bases. This CDR3 contains 12 residues. CDR1 is MGHRA, CDR2 YSYEKL, per germline. The ends were cut back, 8 bases at V and 8 bases at J, with 14 bases in the middle. The CDR3 protein is CASGDLLVTQYF. The CDR3 bases are TGCGCCAGCGGGGACTTGCTAGTTACGCAGTATTTT.

This chain uses TRBV2 with TRBJ2-1; 7 bases are a match to TRBD1. The length of the CDR3 is 15 residues. With V trimmed by 1 base and J by 4 bases, 4 bases remained unmatched. The germline V gene has CDR1 SNHLY and CDR2 FYNNEI. CDR3 bases: TGTGCCAGCAGTGAAGACAGGGGAAAATACAATGAGCAGTTCTTC. This translates into CASSEDRGKYNEQFF. Variable domain in full (rest from reference TRBV2 and TRBJ2-1): EPEVTQTPSHQVTQMGQEVILRCVPISNHLYFYWYRQILGQKVEFLVSFYNNEISEKSEIFDDQFSVERPDGSNFTLKIRSTKLEDSAMYFCASSEDRGKYNEQFFGPGTRLTVL.

Points on this clone: Other DNA sequences in this sample translate to the same CDR3. This rearrangement joins TRBV29-1 to TRBJ2-7; D remains ambiguous. Trimming pared 5 bases from V and 0 bases from J, leaving 5 bases between. Looked up from germline, CDR1 is SQVTM and CDR2 is ANQGSEA. CDR3 length: 11 residues. CDR3 in amino acids: CSVSSSYEQYF. CDR3 nucleotides: TGCAGCGTTTCCAGCTCCTACGAGCAGTACTTC.

This sequence joins TRBV13 and TRBJ2-1; TRBD2 aligns across 9 bases. The CDR3 loop spans 15 amino acids. In germline, CDR1 is PRHDT, CDR2 FYEKMQ (reference sequence). After removal of 1 base from V and 2 bases from J, the junction contained 0 bases not matched to a gene. CDR3: CASSLASGTYNEQFF. The CDR3 bases are TGTGCCAGCAGCTTAGCTAGCGGGACCTACAATGAGCAGTTCTTC.

This chain links TRBV19 with TRBJ1-1; no clear D gene. Germline CDR1 and CDR2: LNHDA and SQIVND (reference sequence). This CDR3 comprises 13 residues. The V end was cut by 6 bases, the J end by 7 bases, with 15 bases between. The CDR3 bases are TGTGCCAGTAGGTTCGCGGACCATGGTGAAGCTTTCTTT. Translated, it gives CASRFADHGEAFF.

The J gene is TRBJ2-1, the V gene TRBV9; 7 positions agree with TRBD2. The CDR3 has 14 residues. V lost 7 bases and J lost 8; bases outside the gene matches: 12. The germline V gene has CDR1 SGDLS and CDR2 YYNGEE. The CDR3 nucleotides read TGTGCCAGCTCGGGGGAGGGCCTTTTCGATGAGCAGTTCTTC. The encoded protein is CASSGEGLFDEQFF.

This chain uses TRBV30 with TRBJ2-7; 7 nucleotides agree with TRBD1. The trim removed 5 bases at V and 0 bases at J, leaving 4 bases unmatched. Germline V lookup: CDR1 GTSNPN, CDR2 SVGIG (reference sequence). The CDR3 length is 13 residues. CDR3 in amino acids: CAWADRTSYEQYF. Here the CDR3 DNA reads TGTGCCTGGGCGGACAGGACCTCCTACGAGCAGTACTTC. The whole variable domain, filled in from reference TRBV30 and TRBJ2-7, reads SQTIHQWPATLVQPVGSPLSLECTVEGTSNPNLYWYRQAAGRGLQLLFYSVGIGQISSEVPQNLSASRPQDRQFILSSKKLLLSDSGFYLCAWADRTSYEQYFGPGTRLTVT.